This TCR beta chain was recovered during a study of cytomegalovirus exposure and HLA in healthy donors (dated by TCRdb to the late 2010s). Looking at the study overall: The roughly 700 repertoires of the first cohort and the roughly 110 validation repertoires were produced on the same platform, according to a later analysis. The study aimed to test whether cataloging public T cell receptors could reveal signatures of past pathogen exposure. A separate validation cohort of 90 to 150 different subjects was used in addition to the approximately 610-subject first cohort. To predict cytomegalovirus infection status, the study combined high-throughput TCR immunosequencing, statistical association of individual TCRs with disease status, and machine learning.

To note about this clone: Its antigen remains undetermined. The record has no base qualities; no much larger clone is one base away.

CDR1 and CDR2, looked up from the germline V gene, are SGDLS and YYNGEE. The CDR3 measures 15 amino acids from cysteine to phenylalanine. Only the CDR3 portion is preserved as DNA: 45 bases, with reading frame beginning at the first base. Trimming leaves V shorter by 7 bases and J shorter by 6 bases, with the junction holding 11 bases beyond the gene matches. Results the study describes overall, beyond this receptor: A later analysis lacked HLA typing for the validation cohort, so it scored co-occurrence in that cohort across all 130 or so repertoires. Three of the identified cytomegalovirus-associated TCR beta chains were confirmed in vitro to be specific for cytomegalovirus antigens. In a later analysis, TCRs clustered in the first cohort were found to also tend to co-occur in the roughly 110 validation repertoires, with 85% to 95% of cluster scores above 0. A total of about 180 TCR beta chains were listed by the study as associated with cytomegalovirus. Cytomegalovirus status was reported to be diagnosed by the classifier with high specificity and sensitivity in both the original and validation cohorts. Across donors, most TCR sequences were observed very rarely, whereas some public TCRs were present in many individuals. According to the authors, the approach could potentially be generalized to other disease states and immunological phenotypes.

The donors belonged to the validation cohort of 120 subjects, which was separate from the approximately 700-subject first cohort. The method was the immunoSEQ multiplex PCR assay. As for the original processing: A statistical classification framework was built for diagnosing cytomegalovirus status from the catalog of TCR beta chain sequences. TCRdb carries this immuneACCESS record with in-frame sequences only. Its versions omit some clonotypes, under half of them owing to an unresolved V gene in the studies checked, with the rest unexplained. The V and J calls and clone size are taken from that table; D and trimming were inferred from the DNA. The sample includes some 180,000 clones, with 86% observed a single time. The ten largest account for 7.2% of the sample.

The chain is encoded by TRBV9 joined to TRBJ2-2; 8 junctional bases match TRBD2. The sequencing sample was made of PBMCs. The clonotype comes from a man aged 25 to 40 in good health and CMV-seropositive. The encoded CDR3 is CASEPGRGAAGELFF. The DNA reads TGTGCCAGCGAACCAGGGCGGGGGGCGGCCGGGGAGCTGTTTTTT.